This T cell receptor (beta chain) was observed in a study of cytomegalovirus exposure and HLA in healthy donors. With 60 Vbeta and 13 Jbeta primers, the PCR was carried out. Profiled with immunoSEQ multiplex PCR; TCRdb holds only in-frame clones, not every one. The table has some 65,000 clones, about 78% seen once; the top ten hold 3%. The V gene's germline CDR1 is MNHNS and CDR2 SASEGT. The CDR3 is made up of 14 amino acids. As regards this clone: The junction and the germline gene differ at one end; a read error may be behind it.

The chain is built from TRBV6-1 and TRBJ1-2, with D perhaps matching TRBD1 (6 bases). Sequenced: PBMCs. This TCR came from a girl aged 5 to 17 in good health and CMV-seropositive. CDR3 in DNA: TGTGCCAGCAATGAAGGGGGAGGTAACTATGGCTACACCTTC. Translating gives CASNEGGGNYGYTF.